This T cell receptor beta chain was observed in a study of shared clonotypes between healthy human individuals (dated by TCRdb to the early 2020s). With respect to the entire study: The cohort comprised two women and a few men aged 18 to 49 years. For each donor, CD4 naive and CD4 memory were each given three plates, CD8 naive was given two plates, and CD8 memory was given one plate. To estimate repertoire size and how much clonotype sharing occurs between individuals, the study deeply sequenced the blood TCR repertoires of roughly 5 healthy adults. To increase sequencing depth and limit assay-specific biases, TCR repertoire library preparation and sequencing were carried out by different laboratories using diverse techniques. Leukapheresis yielded between about 0.85 and 10 billion PBMCs per donor.

Overall results and qualifications from the work: Larger estimated clonotype richness was generally found for naive subsets than for memory subsets. Across a handful of donors, roughly 5% of naive CD4, roughly 3.8% of naive CD8, around 2.1% of memory CD4, and roughly 0.4% of memory CD8 clonotypes were shared. Sampling was limited to blood, and TCR repertoires in tissue likely differ from TCR repertoires in blood. Even with the large sequencing depth, rarefaction of the sorted-subset datasets indicated that sequencing was incomplete. The genetic and exposure-history diversity represented was limited by the small number of donors. Compared with non-shared clonotypes, the clonotypes found in all four sorted-subset donors had higher generation probabilities. Pairwise subsampling led to the expectation that sequencing depth would affect the degree of clonotype sharing among donors.

From cysteine to phenylalanine, the CDR3 is 14 amino acids long. Only CDR3 DNA remains: 42 bases, in frame from the first base. V was cut back by 1 base and J by 4 bases, leaving a gap of 7 bases between them. CDR1 is given as LGHNT and CDR2 as FRNRAP, both from the germline V gene. The donors were healthy, HIV-negative adults with no recently reported acute infections or vaccinations. Every donor was a Caucasian adult living in Nashville, Tennessee, USA. CD4+ T cells were enriched by magnetic negative selection; naive cells were then positively selected on CD45RA, and the negative fraction formed the memory subset. Blood was obtained by leukapheresis, after which PBMCs were separated by Ficoll-Histopaque density gradient centrifugation and cryopreserved in liquid nitrogen vapor phase. Analytical flow cytometry was used to check the purity and quantity of every magnetically sorted T cell population. From each sorted fraction, genomic DNA was isolated and quantified by UV absorbance on a Nanodrop 2000c.

A word on this clone: Its recognized antigen is unknown. No much larger clonotype is one base removed from it; base qualities were not supplied.

Using the deep immunoSEQ assay, multiplex PCR amplified TCR CDR3 regions from genomic DNA. For each cell subset, the extracted genomic DNA was distributed evenly across all wells of several immunoSEQ 96-well plates, and each plate served as one replicate. For sorted subsets, 150 to 200 ng genomic DNA, equal to about 30,000 T cell genomes, was loaded into each replicate PCR. Purified libraries were measured with a Qubit 3.0 fluorometer, size-checked on a Bioanalyzer 2100, and measured again with the KAPA Library Quantification kit. A separate single-read 150-cycle Illumina NextSeq 550 flow cell was used to sequence each immunoSEQ 96-well plate. The paper's processing steps were these. Because the immunoSEQ output held only junctional sequences and lacked quality scores, the filtering could not match the filtering applied to full-length reads. Sequences were annotated with PyIR, a Python wrapper for IgBLAST v1.9, and V/J genes and CDR3 were assigned using IMGT germline references. Reads were removed for weak V/J assignments (E-value above 1e-6), missing CDR3, stop codons, out-of-frame junctions, or ambiguous translated residues. V3J clonotypes were defined by identical inferred V gene, J gene, and CDR3 amino acid sequence. Percentage overlap between repertoires was computed as shared unique clonotypes divided by the size of the smaller repertoire. Richness of each repertoire was evaluated using RTK rarefaction, the Chao1 estimator, and Recon v2.1 estimates of unobserved clonotypes. For all TCRbeta clonotypes obtained by the gDNA method from several donors, generation probabilities were computed with OLGA. TCRdb provides this immuneACCESS table in a form limited to in-frame rearrangements. Some clones are lacking; in checked studies, under half of them reflect an unresolved V gene, and why the rest are absent is not known. V, J and clone size are those of that table, while D and trimming were read from the DNA. The sample table contains 2.5 million or so clones; only one count was recorded for 90% to 95% of them. The ten largest clones add up to 0.14% of the sample.

What was sequenced was naive CD4+ T cells sorted from blood. The sample's cell subset or site label is to be understood as: CD45RA+ positively selected. The chain was built from TRBV12-5 and TRBJ2-2, with the D gene too uncertain to name. This clonotype originated in a man aged 18-30 years in good health. The DNA sequence is TGTGCTAGTGGTTTGGGACAACCCACCGGGGAGCTGTTTTTT. This sequence encodes CASGLGQPTGELFF.